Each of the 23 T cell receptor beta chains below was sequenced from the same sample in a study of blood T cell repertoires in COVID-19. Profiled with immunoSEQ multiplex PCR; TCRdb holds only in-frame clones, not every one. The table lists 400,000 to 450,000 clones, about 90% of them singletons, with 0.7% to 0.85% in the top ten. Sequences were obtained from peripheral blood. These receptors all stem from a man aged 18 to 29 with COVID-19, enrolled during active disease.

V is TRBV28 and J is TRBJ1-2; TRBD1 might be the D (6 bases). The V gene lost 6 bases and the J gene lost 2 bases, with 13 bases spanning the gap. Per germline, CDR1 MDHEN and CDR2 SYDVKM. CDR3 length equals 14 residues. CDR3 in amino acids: CASSLGGANYGYTF. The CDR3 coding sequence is TGTGCCAGCAGCCTAGGGGGGGCGAACTATGGCTACACCTTC.

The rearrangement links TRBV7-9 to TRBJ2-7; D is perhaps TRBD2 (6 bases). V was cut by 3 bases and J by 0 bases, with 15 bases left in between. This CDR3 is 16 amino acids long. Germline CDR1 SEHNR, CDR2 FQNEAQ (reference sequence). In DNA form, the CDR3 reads TGTGCCAGCAGCTTCGGGGTAGCGGCTTACTCCTACGAGCAGTACTTC. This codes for CASSFGVAAYSYEQYF.

This chain's CDR3 is CASSEAGETPQHF. CDR3 nucleotide sequence: TGTGCCAGCAGTGAGGCAGGGGAAACGCCCCAGCATTTT. This rearrangement joins TRBV2 to TRBJ1-5, with a possible D match to TRBD1 (6 bases). The germline CDR1 and CDR2 sequences are SNHLY and FYNNEI. The V end was cut by 3 bases, the J end by 9 bases, with 12 bases between. This CDR3 has 13 amino acids.

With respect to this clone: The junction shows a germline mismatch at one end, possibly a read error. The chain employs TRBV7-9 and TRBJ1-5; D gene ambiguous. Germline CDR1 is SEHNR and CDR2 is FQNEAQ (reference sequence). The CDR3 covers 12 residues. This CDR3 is CASSLDWEEPNF. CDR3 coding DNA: TGTGCCAGCAGCTTAGATTGGGAGGAACCAAATTTT.

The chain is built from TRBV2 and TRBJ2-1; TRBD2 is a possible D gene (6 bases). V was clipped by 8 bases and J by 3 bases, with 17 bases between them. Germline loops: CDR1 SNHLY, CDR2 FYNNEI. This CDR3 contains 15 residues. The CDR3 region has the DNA TGTGCCAGCCGGACGGAGGGCACTTTCTACAATGAGCAGTTCTTC. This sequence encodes CASRTEGTFYNEQFF.

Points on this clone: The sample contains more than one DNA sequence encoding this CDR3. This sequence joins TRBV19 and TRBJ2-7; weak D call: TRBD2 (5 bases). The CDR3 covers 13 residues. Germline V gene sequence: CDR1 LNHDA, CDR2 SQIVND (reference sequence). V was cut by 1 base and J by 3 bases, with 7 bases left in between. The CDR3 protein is CASSIGRDYEQYF. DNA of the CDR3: TGTGCCAGTAGTATAGGACGGGACTACGAGCAGTACTTC. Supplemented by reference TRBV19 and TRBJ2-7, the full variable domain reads DGGITQSPKYLFRKEGQNVTLSCEQNLNHDAMYWYRQDPGQGLRLIYYSQIVNDFQKGDIAEGYSVSREKKESFPLTVTSAQKNPTAFYLCASSIGRDYEQYFGPGTRLTVT.

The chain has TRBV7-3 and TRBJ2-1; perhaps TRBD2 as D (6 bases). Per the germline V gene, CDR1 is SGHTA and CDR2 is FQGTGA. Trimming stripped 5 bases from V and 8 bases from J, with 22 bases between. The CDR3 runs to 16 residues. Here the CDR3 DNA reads TGTGCCAGCAGCCGGGGGTTGCGGGATGGCACGGATGAGCAGTTCTTC. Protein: CASSRGLRDGTDEQFF. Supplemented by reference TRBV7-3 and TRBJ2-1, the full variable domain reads GAGVSQTPSNKVTEKGKYVELRCDPISGHTALYWYRQSLGQGPEFLIYFQGTGAADDSGLPNDRFFAVRPEGSVSTLKIQRTERGDSAVYLCASSRGLRDGTDEQFFGPGTRLTVL.

CDR3 DNA: TGTGCCAGCAGCGCTAGCCGTTCCACAGATACGCAGTATTTT. Its protein is CASSASRSTDTQYF. The rearrangement links TRBV11-2 to TRBJ2-3, with D perhaps matching TRBD2 (5 bases). Germline V CDR1 and CDR2: SGHAT, FQNNGV. Deletions cut 5 bases from V and 2 bases from J, with 11 bases between. This CDR3 spans 14 amino acids.

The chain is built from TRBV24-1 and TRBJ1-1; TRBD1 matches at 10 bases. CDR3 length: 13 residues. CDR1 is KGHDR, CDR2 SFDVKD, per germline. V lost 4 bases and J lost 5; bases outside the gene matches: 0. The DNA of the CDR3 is TGTGCCACCAGTGAGGGACAGGGGACTGAAGCTTTCTTT. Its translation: CATSEGQGTEAFF.

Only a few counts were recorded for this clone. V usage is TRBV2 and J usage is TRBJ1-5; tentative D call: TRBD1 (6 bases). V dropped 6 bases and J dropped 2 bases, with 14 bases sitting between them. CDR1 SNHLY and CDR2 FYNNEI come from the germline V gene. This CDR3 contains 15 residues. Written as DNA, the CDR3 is TGTGCCAGCAGCCACAGGGTGGTAGGCAATCAGCCCCAGCATTTT. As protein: CASSHRVVGNQPQHF.

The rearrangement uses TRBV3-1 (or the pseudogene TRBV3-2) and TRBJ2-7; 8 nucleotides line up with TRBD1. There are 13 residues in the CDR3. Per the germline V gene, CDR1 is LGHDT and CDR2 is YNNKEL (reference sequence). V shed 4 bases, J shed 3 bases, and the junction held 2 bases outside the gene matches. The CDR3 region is CASSRTGGYEQYF. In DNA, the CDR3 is TGTGCCAGCAGCCGAACAGGGGGCTACGAGCAGTACTTC.

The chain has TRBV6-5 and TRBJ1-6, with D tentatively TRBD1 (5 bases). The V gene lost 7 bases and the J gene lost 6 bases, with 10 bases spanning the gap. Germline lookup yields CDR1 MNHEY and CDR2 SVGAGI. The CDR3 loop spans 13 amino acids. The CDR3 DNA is TGTGCCAGCAAAAGGCAGGGTAATTCACCCCTCCACTTT. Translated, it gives CASKRQGNSPLHF.

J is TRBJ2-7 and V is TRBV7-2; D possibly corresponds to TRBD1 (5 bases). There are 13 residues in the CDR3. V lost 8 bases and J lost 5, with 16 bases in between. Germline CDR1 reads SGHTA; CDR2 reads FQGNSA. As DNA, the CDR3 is TGTGCCAGCTCATATCCAGGGCTCGACGAGCAGTACTTC. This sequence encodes CASSYPGLDEQYF.

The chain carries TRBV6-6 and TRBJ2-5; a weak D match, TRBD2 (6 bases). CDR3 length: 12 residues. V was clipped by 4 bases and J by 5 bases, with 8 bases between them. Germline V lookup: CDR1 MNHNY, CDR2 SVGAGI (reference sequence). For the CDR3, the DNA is TGTGCCAGCAGTTCCGGAGGGGAGACCCAGTACTTC. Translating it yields CASSSGGETQYF.

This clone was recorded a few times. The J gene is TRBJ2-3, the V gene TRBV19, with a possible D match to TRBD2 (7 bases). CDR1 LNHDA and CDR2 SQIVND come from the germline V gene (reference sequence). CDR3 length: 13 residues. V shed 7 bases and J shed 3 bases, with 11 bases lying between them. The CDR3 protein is CASKRGGTDTQYF. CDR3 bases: TGTGCCAGTAAGAGGGGGGGGACAGATACGCAGTATTTT.

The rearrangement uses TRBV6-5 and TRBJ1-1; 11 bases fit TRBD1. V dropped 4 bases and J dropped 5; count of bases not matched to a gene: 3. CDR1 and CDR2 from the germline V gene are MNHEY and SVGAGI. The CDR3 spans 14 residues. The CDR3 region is CASSWDRGGTEAFF. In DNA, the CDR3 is TGTGCCAGCAGTTGGGACAGGGGGGGGACTGAAGCTTTCTTT.

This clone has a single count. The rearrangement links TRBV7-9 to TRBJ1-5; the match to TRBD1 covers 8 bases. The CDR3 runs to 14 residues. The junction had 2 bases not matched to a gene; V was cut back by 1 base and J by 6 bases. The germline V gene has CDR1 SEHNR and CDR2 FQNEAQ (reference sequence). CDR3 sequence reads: CASSLEQGAQPQHF. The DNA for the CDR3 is TGTGCCAGCAGCTTAGAGCAGGGGGCTCAGCCCCAGCATTTT. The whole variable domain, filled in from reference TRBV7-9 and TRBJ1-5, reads DTGVSQNPRHKITKRGQNVTFRCDPISEHNRLYWYRQTLGQGPEFLTYFQNEAQLEKSRLLSDRFSAERPKGSFSTLEIQRTEQGDSAMYLCASSLEQGAQPQHFGDGTRLSIL.

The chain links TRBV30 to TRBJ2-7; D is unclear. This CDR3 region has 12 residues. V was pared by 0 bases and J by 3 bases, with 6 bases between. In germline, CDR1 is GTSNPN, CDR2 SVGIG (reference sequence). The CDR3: CAWSVAHYEQYF. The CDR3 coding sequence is TGTGCCTGGAGTGTAGCCCACTACGAGCAGTACTTC.

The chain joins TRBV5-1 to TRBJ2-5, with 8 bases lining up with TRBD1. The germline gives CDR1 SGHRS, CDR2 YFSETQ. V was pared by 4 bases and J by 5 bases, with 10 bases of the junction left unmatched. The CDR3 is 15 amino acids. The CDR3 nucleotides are TGCGCCAGCAGCAGTGGTCGGACAGGGCCCGAGACCCAGTACTTC. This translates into CASSSGRTGPETQYF.

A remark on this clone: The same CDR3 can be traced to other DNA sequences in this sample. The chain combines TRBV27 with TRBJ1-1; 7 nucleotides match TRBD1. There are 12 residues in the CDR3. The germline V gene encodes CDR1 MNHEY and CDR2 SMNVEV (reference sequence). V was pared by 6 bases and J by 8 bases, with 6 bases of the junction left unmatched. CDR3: CASRSTGLEAFF. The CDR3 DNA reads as TGTGCCAGCAGGTCGACAGGGTTAGAAGCTTTCTTT.

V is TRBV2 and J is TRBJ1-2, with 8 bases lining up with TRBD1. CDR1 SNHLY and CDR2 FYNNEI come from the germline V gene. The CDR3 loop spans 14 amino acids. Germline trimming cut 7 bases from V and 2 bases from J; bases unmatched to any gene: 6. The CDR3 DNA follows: TGTGCCAGCACCTCAGGACAGGGAAACTATGGCTACACCTTC. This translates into CASTSGQGNYGYTF.

The CDR3 sequence: CASSPGLPSTDTQYF. The CDR3 DNA reads TGTGCCAGCTCACCCGGACTACCTAGCACAGATACGCAGTATTTT. The chain links TRBV18 to TRBJ2-3, with TRBD2 as a possible D gene (6 bases). CDR3 length: 15 amino acids. Trimming shortened V by 3 bases and J by 0 bases, and 10 bases separated the two germline ends. Germline V gives CDR1 KGHSH, CDR2 LQKENI.

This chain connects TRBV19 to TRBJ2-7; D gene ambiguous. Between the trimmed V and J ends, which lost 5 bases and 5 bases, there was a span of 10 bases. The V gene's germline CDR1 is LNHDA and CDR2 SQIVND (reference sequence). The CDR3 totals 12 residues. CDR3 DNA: TGTGCCAGTAGTTATGGGCCCGACGAGCAGTACTTC. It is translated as CASSYGPDEQYF.